This T cell receptor (beta chain) appears in the sequencing data of a study of blood T cells in healthy people across ages. The study recruited healthy Caucasian donors from Russia who were aged about 6 to 90. Primers used in a second PCR of about 7 to 12 cycles were a sample-barcoded 5' primer and a J-beta primer mix. A template-switch adaptor containing 12 random nucleotides labeled each cDNA molecule. Each CDR3 protein gets one entry after TCRdb re-called the 5' RACE reads with MiXCR. The table lists fewer than 1,000,000 distinct CDR3 sequences, more than 35% of them singletons, with 15% to 20% in the top ten. This CDR3 comprises 15 residues. Trimming took off 2 bases at V and 3 bases at J, with 14 bases between the two ends. Looked up from germline, CDR1 is SGHTA and CDR2 is FQGNSA. Study-wide findings and caveats: Naive CD4+ cell counts and diversity both ran higher in long-lived than in aged donors. Leaving the PBMCs unsorted stopped any conclusive comparison of naive versus antigen-experienced cells.

Only a few counts were recorded for this clonotype. What it recognizes is unknown. Sequencing was done on a sample of blood. This sequence was found in a man older than 75 in good health. The rearrangement joins TRBV7-2 to TRBJ2-7, with D possibly TRBD2 on 6 matching bases. CDR3 DNA: TGTGCCAGCAGCTTAAATTCGGGAGAGATCTACGAGCAGTACTTC. It specifies CASSLNSGEIYEQYF. The variable domain in full, with the rest retrieved from reference TRBV7-2 and TRBJ2-7, is GAGVSQSPSNKVTEKGKDVELRCDPISGHTALYWYRQSLGQGLEFLIYFQGNSAPDKSGLPSDRFSAERTGGSVSTLTIQRTQQEDSAVYLCASSLNSGEIYEQYFGPGTRLTVT.